The clone carrying this T cell receptor (beta chain) was observed a few times. The antigen remains unidentified. Primers used in a second PCR of about 6 to 11 cycles were a sample-barcoded 5' primer and a J-beta primer mix. TCRdb analysed the 5' RACE reads with MiXCR anew, one entry per CDR3 protein. This sample carries 1.5 million to 2 million distinct CDR3 sequences, roughly 27% of them seen once, and the ten largest clones take about 7.7%. The sample is drawn from a study of blood T cells in healthy people across ages. Between the trimmed V and J ends, which lost 5 bases and 4 bases, there was a span of 11 bases. Germline values: CDR1 SQVTM, CDR2 ANQGSEA. The CDR3 loop spans 12 amino acids. Every sample had a minimum of 7 million PBMCs isolated. Study-wide points: Compared with aged donors, long-lived donors showed fewer expanded clones, suggesting selection.

V usage is TRBV29-1 and J usage is TRBJ1-2; D is unclear. This sequence was found in a woman aged 30 to 39 in good health. The sample was blood. As DNA, the CDR3 is TGCAGCGTTCGACACTCTTTCTATGGCTACACCTTC. It is translated as CSVRHSFYGYTF.